This entry is about one T cell receptor (beta chain). The antigen is unknown. The sample comes from a study of cytomegalovirus exposure and HLA in healthy donors. Study-wide context: Sequencing of some 200 million T cells in an earlier analysis found around 100 million unique TCR beta sequences. Study results and caveats: There was a cluster of highly shared sequence variants that was likely a sequencing artifact. An analysis was carried out at a later point. It showed that HLA-associated TCR beta chains were more clonally expanded than equally common non-associated chains.

The PCR ran on 60 Vbeta and 13 Jbeta primers. The protocol was immunoSEQ multiplex PCR, while the TCRdb copy is restricted to in-frame clones and leaves out a portion. The repertoire holds approximately 160,000 clones, 60% to 85% seen once, with roughly 7.4% in the top ten. Sequencing was done on a sample of PBMCs. The sequence was collected from a male donor in good health and CMV-seropositive.

The CDR3 protein is CASSERGIYGYTF. The CDR3 coding sequence is TGTGCCAGCAGTGAAAGGGGCATCTATGGCTACACCTTC. This rearrangement joins TRBV6-1 to TRBJ1-2, with D maybe TRBD1 (5 bases). The CDR3 has 13 residues. Trimming took 2 bases from V and 4 from J, leaving 8 bases between them. CDR1 and CDR2 from the germline V gene are MNHNS and SASEGT.